This T cell receptor (beta chain) was captured in a study of cytomegalovirus exposure and HLA in healthy donors. Study information: Samples from HLA-typed donors yielded 65 million to 90 million unique TCRs in an early data release. Points from the study as a whole: As was reported, the HLA-A and HLA-B alleles of most subjects were accurately predicted from TCR beta sequences. Researchers reported from a later analysis that most CMV-associated TCR beta chains appeared HLA-restricted. The study put some 160 TCR beta chains on its list as cytomegalovirus-associated.

The PCR used 60 Vbeta and 13 Jbeta primers. The repertoire was sequenced with immunoSEQ multiplex PCR; TCRdb's copy has only in-frame clones and lacks some. The table includes about 90,000 clones, 67% detected once. A few counts support this clone. Antigen specificity is unknown. The germline gene is not matched at one end of the junction; a read error may be the cause. CDR3 size: 12 residues. Germline CDR1 reads SQVTM; CDR2 reads ANQGSEA. The TCR comes from a man aged 25 to 45 in good health and CMV-seronegative. The sequenced sample was PBMCs. The genes are TRBV29-1 and TRBJ1-4; 8 positions agree with TRBD1. CDR3 nucleotides: TGCAGCGTTGAAGAAGACGGGGACAGGATGCTTTTT. Protein sequence: CSVEEDGDRMLF.